These 29 T cell receptor beta chains were all obtained from the same sample, sequenced in a study of cytomegalovirus exposure and HLA in healthy donors (dated by TCRdb to 2016 to 2017). Library generation was performed with the immunoSEQ multiplex PCR assay. For the multiplex PCR, a mixture combining 60 forward primers for TCR Vbeta segments and 13 reverse primers for TCR Jbeta segments was used. Here the immuneACCESS table is served through TCRdb, limited to in-frame sequences with V and J called. Missing clones are a known gap in these copies; in checked studies unresolved V genes cover under half, and the rest lacks a known reason. The sample records 150,000 to 160,000 clones, roughly 77% of which are singletons. 7.7% of the sample is held by the ten biggest clonotypes. Sequencing input: PBMCs. The receptors were gathered from a young man in good health and CMV-seropositive.

This clone was seen more than once but under ten times. The V call is TRBV19, the J call TRBJ1-1, with TRBD1 matching 10 bases. This CDR3 has 15 residues. Germline CDR1 is LNHDA and CDR2 is SQIVND (reference sequence). V gave up 5 bases and J gave up 5 bases; unmatched junction bases: 8. CDR3 coding DNA: TGTGCCAGTAGTCCACCGACAGGGGGCTATACTGAAGCTTTCTTT. It specifies CASSPPTGGYTEAFF.

Of note for this clone: Other nucleotide sequences from this sample produce the same CDR3. The V call is TRBV7-9, the J call TRBJ1-1; maybe TRBD1 (5 bases). The CDR3 runs 13 residues. The V and J ends lost 7 bases and 11 bases respectively, with 20 bases between them. Germline CDR1 SEHNR, CDR2 FQNEAQ (reference sequence). The CDR3 is CASIVSAGREAFF. The CDR3 region has the DNA TGTGCCAGCATTGTTTCGGCAGGGCGGGAGGCTTTCTTT.

The chain couples TRBV5-1 to TRBJ2-3; 10 bases align to TRBD2. This CDR3 region has 16 residues. After removal of 0 bases from V and 8 bases from J, the junction contained 9 bases not matched to a gene. CDR1 SGHRS and CDR2 YFSETQ come from the germline V gene. The CDR3 nucleotides read TGCGCCAGCAGCTTGGGGGCTAGCGGGAGTGCAGGTACGCAGTATTTT. As protein: CASSLGASGSAGTQYF.

The chain carries TRBV7-9 and TRBJ1-2; 8 positions agree with TRBD1. The CDR3 loop spans 17 amino acids. V dropped 5 bases and J dropped 2; count of bases not matched to a gene: 13. Per germline, CDR1 SEHNR and CDR2 FQNEAQ (reference sequence). The DNA for the CDR3 is TGTGCCAGCAGCGCCCCGACAGGGGACGAATCCAACTATGGCTACACCTTC. Protein sequence: CASSAPTGDESNYGYTF.

This chain joins TRBV6-5 and TRBJ2-2; 8 bases match TRBD2. The CDR3 consists of 15 residues. Germline CDR1 MNHEY, CDR2 SVGAGI. V shed 7 bases, J shed 8 bases, and the junction held 12 bases outside the gene matches. CDR3 residues: CASTPTSVYGGELFF. The CDR3 DNA reads TGTGCCAGCACCCCGACTAGCGTTTACGGGGGGGAGCTGTTTTTT.

The chain uses TRBV7-8 and TRBJ1-3, with 7 bases identical to TRBD1. Germline V gene sequence: CDR1 SGHVS, CDR2 FQNEAQ. The length of the CDR3 is 16 residues. Germline trimming cut 1 base from V and 0 bases from J; bases unmatched to any gene: 3. The CDR3 DNA is TGTGCCAGCAGCTTAGGCTCAGGGGGCTCTGGAAACACCATATATTTT. This encodes CASSLGSGGSGNTIYF.

The chain links TRBV5-4 to TRBJ2-7; D gene unclear. In germline, CDR1 is SGHNT, CDR2 YYREEE (reference sequence). The germline V and J ends were trimmed by 5 bases and 6 bases, with 18 bases remaining between them. This CDR3 region has 14 residues. CDR3 sequence (DNA): TGTGCCAGCAGGCTCCTTGGTTCGAGTGGCGAGCAGTACTTC. The encoded protein is CASRLLGSSGEQYF.

The chain combines TRBV19 with TRBJ2-7; 7 nucleotides align to TRBD1. CDR1 LNHDA and CDR2 SQIVND come from the germline V gene (reference sequence). This CDR3 has 15 amino acids. V lost 5 bases and J lost 1; bases outside the gene matches: 8. In DNA form, the CDR3 reads TGTGCCAGTAGTGTCTCCGGGACAGCATCCTACGAGCAGTACTTC. Translating it yields CASSVSGTASYEQYF.

V is TRBV6-6 and J is TRBJ1-5; D possibly corresponds to TRBD1 (6 bases). Trimming removed 5 bases from V and 3 bases from J, with 11 bases in between. Germline V gene data show CDR1 as MNHNY and CDR2 as SVGAGI (reference sequence). The CDR3 consists of 14 residues. The CDR3 spells CASSGQKLNQPQHF. CDR3 nucleotide sequence: TGTGCCAGCAGTGGACAGAAGCTCAATCAGCCCCAGCATTTT.

This chain connects TRBV28 to TRBJ1-2; 8 nucleotides match TRBD1. This CDR3 is built from 14 residues. Germline V gene sequence: CDR1 MDHEN, CDR2 SYDVKM. Losses at the gene ends were 5 bases for V and 4 bases for J; bases not matched to a gene: 6. CDR3 protein: CASSGSQGAYGYTF. As DNA, the CDR3 is TGTGCCAGCAGTGGGTCGCAGGGGGCCTATGGCTACACCTTC.

The gene calls are TRBV6-1 and TRBJ2-2; 9 nucleotides match TRBD2. Unmatched junction bases numbered 4, after V lost 11 bases and J lost 3 bases. Germline CDR1 and CDR2: MNHNS and SASEGT. The CDR3 totals 13 residues. Here the CDR3 reads CAGGGGYTGELFF. The CDR3 DNA sequence: TGTGCCGGCGGGGGGGGCTACACCGGGGAGCTGTTTTTT.

This clone has just a few counts. The V gene is TRBV6-5, the J gene TRBJ1-2; 7 bases align to TRBD1. The V segment lost 6 bases and the J segment 4 bases; nucleotides outside the gene matches: 11. Germline-derived CDR1 and CDR2 are MNHEY and SVGAGI. The CDR3 is made up of 15 amino acids. The CDR3 DNA reads TGTGCCAGCAGCTCACTCGAGGCAGGGGGCTATGGCTACACCTTC. Protein product: CASSSLEAGGYGYTF.

This chain links TRBV9 with TRBJ2-3; 10 bases fit TRBD2. The CDR3 extends over 17 amino acids. V trimming: 3 bases; J trimming: 5 bases; junction bases outside the gene matches: 12. The germline V gene has CDR1 SGDLS and CDR2 YYNGEE. The DNA of the CDR3 is TGTGCCAGCAGCGAGTGGACTAGCGGACCTATTAAAGATACGCAGTATTTT. Translating it yields CASSEWTSGPIKDTQYF.

The CDR3 reads CASSVGGPVTGELFF. The CDR3 DNA reads as TGTGCCAGCAGCGTGGGGGGGCCAGTCACCGGGGAGCTGTTTTTT. The chain couples TRBV9 to TRBJ2-2, with D possibly being TRBD2 (7 bases). This CDR3 comprises 15 residues. Germline CDR1 reads SGDLS; CDR2 reads YYNGEE. Trimming removed 2 bases from V and 4 bases from J, with 12 bases in between.

The chain carries TRBV5-1 and TRBJ2-3; possible D gene TRBD2, 6 bases. This CDR3 contains 15 residues. The germline V gene encodes CDR1 SGHRS and CDR2 YFSETQ. V shed 8 bases and J shed 4 bases, with 20 bases lying between them. The CDR3 DNA sequence: TGCGCCAGTCGACCCCAGGGTGGGGAGGCAGATACGCAGTATTTT. Protein product: CASRPQGGEADTQYF.

This clone has only a few counts. This chain connects TRBV7-3 to TRBJ2-3; 7 bases match TRBD2. V lost 1 base, J lost 6 bases, and 4 bases stayed unmatched. CDR3 length: 14 residues. Germline CDR1 is SGHTA and CDR2 is FQGTGA. CDR3 protein: CASSLRRETDTQYF. The CDR3 DNA reads as TGTGCCAGCAGCTTAAGGCGGGAGACCGATACGCAGTATTTT.

This sequence joins TRBV6-6 and TRBJ1-1; 8 positions agree with TRBD1. This CDR3 contains 15 residues. The V gene end was trimmed by 7 bases and the J gene end by 4 bases; junction bases not matched to a gene: 11. Germline-derived CDR1 and CDR2 are MNHNY and SVGAGI (reference sequence). In DNA form, the CDR3 reads TGTGCCAGCAACACCCCAGGACAGGGTACCACTGAAGCTTTCTTT. It codes for CASNTPGQGTTEAFF.

This clone has a single count. The genes are TRBV5-1 and TRBJ1-2; 7 bases line up with TRBD1. Germline assignment: CDR1 SGHRS and CDR2 YFSETQ. Losses at the gene ends were 0 bases for V and 4 bases for J; bases not matched to a gene: 6. This CDR3 has 15 amino acids. Written as DNA, the CDR3 is TGCGCCAGCAGCTTGGATATGAGACAGGGCTATGGCTACACCTTC. Protein sequence: CASSLDMRQGYGYTF. Full variable domain (outside the CDR3, taken from reference TRBV5-1 and TRBJ1-2): KAGVTQTPRYLIKTRGQQVTLSCSPISGHRSVSWYQQTPGQGLQFLFEYFSETQRNKGNFPGRFSGRQFSNSRSEMNVSTLELGDSALYLCASSLDMRQGYGYTFGSGTRLTVV.

The rearrangement links TRBV6-1 to TRBJ1-1; TRBD1 might be the D (5 bases). CDR3 size: 13 residues. Trimming cost V 7 bases and J 0 bases, with 9 bases left between them. Germline V gives CDR1 MNHNS, CDR2 SASEGT. The CDR3 sequence: CASKPRVNTEAFF. In DNA, the CDR3 is TGTGCCAGCAAACCCAGGGTGAACACTGAAGCTTTCTTT.

The chain couples TRBV6-4 to TRBJ2-7, with 8 bases aligning to TRBD1. The CDR3 contains 13 residues. V trimming: 6 bases; J trimming: 6 bases; junction bases outside the gene matches: 7. Per the germline V gene, CDR1 is MRHNA and CDR2 is SNTAGT. The DNA of the CDR3 is TGTGCCAGCAGCCAGGACAGGGATCGCGAGCAGTACTTC. Translating it yields CASSQDRDREQYF.

The chain has TRBV6-5 and TRBJ2-2; TRBD2 matches 7 bases. The V gene end was trimmed by 6 bases and the J gene end by 7 bases; junction bases not matched to a gene: 5. There are 13 residues in the CDR3. Per the germline V gene, CDR1 is MNHEY and CDR2 is SVGAGI. The CDR3 sequence: CASSRPGGGELFF. The DNA for the CDR3 is TGTGCCAGCAGCCGCCCGGGGGGCGGGGAGCTGTTTTTT.

The chain is built from TRBV27 and TRBJ1-1, with 10 bases lining up with TRBD1. Trimming at V came to 5 bases and at J to 4 bases, leaving 10 bases not matched to a gene. The germline V gene encodes CDR1 MNHEY and CDR2 SMNVEV (reference sequence). The CDR3 sequence is 16 residues long. As DNA, the CDR3 is TGTGCCAGCAGTAGCGACAGGGGGCGCGGAGGCACTGAAGCTTTCTTT. Translated: CASSSDRGRGGTEAFF.

This chain connects TRBV2 to TRBJ2-2; D unclear. Germline CDR1 SNHLY, CDR2 FYNNEI. The CDR3 covers 12 residues. Trimming pared 2 bases from V and 5 bases from J, leaving 3 bases between. The CDR3 protein is CASSESTGELFF. The CDR3 DNA reads TGTGCCAGCAGTGAATCAACCGGGGAGCTGTTTTTT.

The chain combines TRBV10-1 with TRBJ1-1; the D gene is possibly TRBD1 (6 bases). The CDR3 is 13 amino acids. CDR1 and CDR2 (germline): WNHNN, SYGVQD (reference sequence). V gave up 1 base and J gave up 11 bases, with 14 bases separating them. Here the CDR3 reads CASSEYQGQEAFF. CDR3 DNA: TGCGCCAGCAGTGAGTATCAGGGGCAAGAGGCTTTCTTT.

The chain is built from TRBV4-1 and TRBJ2-5; maybe TRBD1 (6 bases). The V and J ends lost 4 bases and 4 bases respectively, with 13 bases between them. Germline V lookup: CDR1 MGHRA, CDR2 YSYEKL. CDR3 length: 14 residues. The CDR3 DNA follows: TGCGCCAGCAGCCGAACAGGGTTCCGAGAGACCCAGTACTTC. It specifies CASSRTGFRETQYF.

The chain is built from TRBV5-4 and TRBJ1-1; weak D call: TRBD1 (5 bases). The V gene's germline CDR1 is SGHNT and CDR2 YYREEE (reference sequence). The CDR3 length is 15 residues. Trimming shortened V by 4 bases and J by 0 bases, and 13 bases separated the two germline ends. This chain's CDR3 is CASSITGMMNTEAFF. The CDR3 DNA reads as TGTGCCAGCAGCATAACAGGTATGATGAACACTGAAGCTTTCTTT.

The V call is TRBV5-4, the J call TRBJ2-1; 9 positions match TRBD2. The length of the CDR3 is 15 residues. Unmatched junction bases numbered 8, after V lost 3 bases and J lost 7 bases. Germline-derived CDR1 and CDR2 are SGHNT and YYREEE (reference sequence). The chain's CDR3 is CASSSGTSGQNEQFF. CDR3 bases: TGTGCCAGCAGCTCCGGTACTAGCGGGCAAAATGAGCAGTTCTTC.

This clone appeared a single time. The chain recombines TRBV9 with TRBJ2-1, with TRBD2 as a possible D gene (6 bases). Germline V CDR1 and CDR2: SGDLS, YYNGEE. This CDR3 has 14 amino acids. V was trimmed by 3 bases and J by 13 bases, leaving 20 bases between them. The CDR3 sequence: CASSGEGGVGGQFF. The CDR3 DNA reads as TGTGCCAGCAGCGGCGAAGGAGGGGTTGGGGGTCAGTTCTTC.

V and J are TRBV28 and TRBJ2-4; D perhaps matches TRBD2 (5 bases). The CDR3 runs to 14 residues. Germline lookup yields CDR1 MDHEN and CDR2 SYDVKM. V was pared by 4 bases and J by 7 bases, with 14 bases between. The CDR3 reads CASSYRTPGNIQYF. CDR3 in DNA: TGTGCCAGCAGTTATCGGACCCCGGGGAACATTCAGTACTTC. The full variable domain, rest sourced from reference TRBV28 and TRBJ2-4, is DVKVTQSSRYLVKRTGEKVFLECVQDMDHENMFWYRQDPGLGLRLIYFSYDVKMKEKGDIPEGYSVSREKKERFSLILESASTNQTSMYLCASSYRTPGNIQYFGAGTRLSVL.